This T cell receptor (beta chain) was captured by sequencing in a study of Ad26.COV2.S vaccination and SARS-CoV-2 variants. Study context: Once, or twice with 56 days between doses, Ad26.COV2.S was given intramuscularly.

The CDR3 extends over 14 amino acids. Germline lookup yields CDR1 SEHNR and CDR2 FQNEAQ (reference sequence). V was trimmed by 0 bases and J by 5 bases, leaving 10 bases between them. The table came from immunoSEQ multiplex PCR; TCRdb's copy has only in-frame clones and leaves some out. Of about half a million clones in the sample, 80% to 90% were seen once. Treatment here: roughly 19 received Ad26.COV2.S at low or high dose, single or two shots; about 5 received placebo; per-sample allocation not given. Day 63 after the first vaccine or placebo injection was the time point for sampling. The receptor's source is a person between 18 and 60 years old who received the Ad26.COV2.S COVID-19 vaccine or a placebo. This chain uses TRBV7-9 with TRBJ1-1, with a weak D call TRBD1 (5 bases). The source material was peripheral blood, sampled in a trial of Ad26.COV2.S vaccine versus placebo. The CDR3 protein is CASSLAGGRTEAFF. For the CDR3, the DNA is TGTGCCAGCAGCTTAGCTGGGGGAAGAACTGAAGCTTTCTTT.